This T cell receptor beta chain appears in the sequencing data of a study of blood T cell repertoires in COVID-19 (dated by TCRdb to 2018 to 2021). At the level of the whole study: Collaborator samples came from the United States, Italy and Spain and covered acute and convalescent phases of COVID-19. The prospective study material was composed of cDNA or gDNA derived from T cells, B-cell-depleted T cells, or PBMCs. Subjects who had been exposed to COVID-19, were actively infected with it, or had recovered from it provided the deeply sampled blood TCRbeta repertoires that made up the dataset. The repertoires were made available in a free public database intended to serve as a resource for research on the immune response to SARS-CoV-2. The samples were drawn from the first 160 participants of the ongoing ImmuneRACE study and from some 1,300 subjects provided by 6 global collaborators. A de-identified subject ID, COVID-19 status, age in years and sex were almost always included in the sample metadata. Where available, HLA class I and class II types were obtained from metadata supplied by the sample provider rather than from assay-based typing.

On the study overall, not on this receptor specifically: Clinical and demographic metadata were provided uncurated, with the amount varying by source and participant.

TCRbeta CDR3 regions were amplified from genomic DNA using the immunoSEQ Assay, a bias-controlled multiplex PCR. Per the original workflow: Within the assay, amplification of reference gene primers was used to estimate how many nucleated cells each sample contained. Sequence reads were collapsed and filtered to measure the absolute abundance of every unique TCRbeta CDR3 rearrangement. For each sample, productive Simpson clonality was calculated as the square root of Simpson's diversity index across productive rearrangements. TCRdb carries this immuneACCESS record with in-frame sequences only. Its versions omit some clonotypes, under half of them owing to an unresolved V gene in the studies checked, with the rest unexplained. V, J and clone size derive from that table, while D and trimming were established from the DNA sequence. Recorded for this sample are 350,000 to 450,000 clones; 85% to 90% of them occurred a single time. Clones ranked in the top ten supply approximately 1.2% of the sample.

On this clone: Its specific antigen is unknown. No much larger clonotype is one base removed from it; base qualities were not supplied.

V was cut back by 0 bases and J by 7 bases, leaving a gap of 14 bases between them. As encoded in the germline V gene, CDR1 is SGDLS while CDR2 is YYNGEE. Taken from cysteine to phenylalanine, the CDR3 has 14 residues. Just CDR3 DNA is preserved here, 42 bases in frame from base 1. In the prospective study, participants were roughly 18 to 95 years old, resided in under 30 geographic areas of the United States, and were enrolled through a virtual design. In the prospective study, participants were assigned to cohorts based on the clinical history participants reported in a screening survey and a study questionnaire. Recovered participants in ImmuneRACE Cohort 3 were defined by two consecutive negative NP/OP PCR tests, clearance by a healthcare professional, or resolution of symptoms. Each participant in the prospective study had whole blood, serum and a nasopharyngeal or oropharyngeal swab collected by mobile phlebotomists. Additional blood draws and questionnaires over an approximately two-month period could optionally be provided by prospective study participants. Before DNA extraction, prospective study blood samples were shipped either frozen or at room temperature.

The sequence links TRBV9 to TRBJ2-7, with TRBD2 tentatively as D gene (5 bases match). Sequenced: PBMCs or T cells enriched from blood (not recorded which). The receptor comes from a man aged 30 to 45 who had recovered from COVID-19. The nucleotide sequence reads TGTGCCAGCAGCGTAGACGAGGGTAAAGGGGAGCAGTACTTC. It encodes CASSVDEGKGEQYF.